The next 2 T cell receptor beta chains were all read from a single sample in a study of T cell responses to AZD1222 COVID-19 vaccine. Measured with immunoSEQ multiplex PCR; TCRdb has only the in-frame clones, and not every one. The sample carries about 50,000 clones, more than 70% recorded once. The input for sequencing was peripheral blood, taken on day 0 of MenACWY control vaccination. The receptors were gathered from an adult in good health.

The chain employs TRBV30 and TRBJ2-5; TRBD1 agrees at 8 bases. Losses at the gene ends were 4 bases for V and 5 bases for J; bases not matched to a gene: 6. The CDR3 is made up of 13 amino acids. CDR1 is GTSNPN and CDR2 is SVGIG in the germline V gene (reference sequence). DNA for the CDR3: TGTGCCTGGACAGGGGGCTTACGGGAGACCCAGTACTTC. It translates to CAWTGGLRETQYF.

The chain has TRBV28 and TRBJ2-1, with D tentatively TRBD2 (6 bases). CDR1 and CDR2 (germline): MDHEN, SYDVKM. With 7 bases removed from V and 0 bases from J, the gap between germline ends came to 16 bases. This CDR3 is 16 amino acids long. The chain's CDR3 is CASKGLVAGSYNEQFF. CDR3 nucleotides: TGTGCCAGCAAGGGACTCGTGGCAGGCTCCTACAATGAGCAGTTCTTC.